The T cell receptor (gamma chain) described here comes from a study of γδ T cells in repeated Plasmodium falciparum infection. Study conclusions and caveats: In Vdelta2-negative, largely Vdelta1+, gammadelta repertoires, repeated controlled infections appeared to drive clonal selection waves.

TCRdb redid clone calling on the multiplex PCR reads using CATT. The table lists approximately 25,000 gamma-chain clones, 2.5% to 3.5% of them singletons. CDR3 length: 13 amino acids. The germline gives CDR1 VTNTFY, CDR2 YDVSTARD (reference sequence). Vgamma9/Vdelta2+ and Vdelta2-negative gammadelta T cells were flow-sorted from PBMC for bulk sequencing. This clone was observed many times. Antigen: not known. The amino acid sequence in TCRdb belongs to a much larger clone and departs from this DNA's translation at residue 3, likely a sequencing read error; the sequence shown is translated from the DNA.

The chain links TRGV3 to TRGJ1 or TRGJ2. Sequencing was done on a sample of gamma-delta T cells from blood. The TCR sequence derives from a pool of human donors (malaria-infected and uninfected, not separated). This chain's CDR3 is CAPWDRQNYKKLF. CDR3 nucleotide sequence: TGTGCCCCCTGGGACAGGCAGAATTATAAGAAACTCTTT.